This T cell receptor (beta chain) emerged from a study of OX40 agonist ivuxolimab in advanced cancers. Regarding the study as a whole: Blood T cells, both CD4+ and CD8+, expanded clonally by week 6 at 0.1 to 3.0 mg/kg.

The CDR3 consists of 11 residues. Germline V gives CDR1 DFQATT, CDR2 SNEGSKA (reference sequence). The V end was cut by 5 bases, the J end by 6 bases, with 11 bases between. Turning to this clone: Its matching antigen is unknown.

Generated by immunoSEQ multiplex PCR, the TCRdb table keeps only in-frame clones and is missing some. The table lists roughly 66,000 clones, about four fifths of them singletons. The chain recombines TRBV20-1 with TRBJ2-7; TRBD1 might be the D (6 bases). The sequencing here drew on CD4+ or CD8+ T cells sorted from blood, taken in a trial of the OX40 agonist ivuxolimab. This clonotype was sampled from an adult with an advanced solid tumor such as melanoma, head and neck, liver or kidney cancer. For the CDR3, the DNA is TGCAGTGCTCTAGGGGGTTTCGAGCAGTACTTC. Translating gives CSALGGFEQYF.